The clone carrying this T cell receptor (beta chain) appeared many times. Its antigen remains unidentified. The data are from a study of post-analysis software for immune sequencing data. As for the study in general: Courses of disease covered relapsing-remitting, secondary progressive and progressive-relapsing multiple sclerosis.

Sequencing libraries made from TCR beta cDNA carried unique molecular identifiers. TCRdb reanalysed the PCR reads using MiXCR and keeps one entry per CDR3 protein. The sample carries 700,000 to 800,000 distinct CDR3 sequences, roughly 27% recorded once. The V segment lost 6 bases and the J segment 5 bases; nucleotides outside the gene matches: 7. The CDR3 spans 13 residues. Germline V gene lookup returns CDR1 SQVTM and CDR2 ANQGSEA. General study results and limits: TRBV5-6, TRBV5-1 and TRBV20-1 were among five TRBV segments more frequent in patients than controls. Among multiple sclerosis patients, normalized Chao1 diversity was significantly below that of controls.

This chain uses TRBV29-1 with TRBJ2-4; the match to TRBD2 covers 7 bases. Specimen: blood. The TCR sequence derives from a girl between 10 and 17 years old with multiple sclerosis. The chain's CDR3 is CSVQTSLQNIQYF. In nucleotides, the CDR3 is TGCAGCGTCCAGACTAGCCTTCAAAACATTCAGTACTTC.